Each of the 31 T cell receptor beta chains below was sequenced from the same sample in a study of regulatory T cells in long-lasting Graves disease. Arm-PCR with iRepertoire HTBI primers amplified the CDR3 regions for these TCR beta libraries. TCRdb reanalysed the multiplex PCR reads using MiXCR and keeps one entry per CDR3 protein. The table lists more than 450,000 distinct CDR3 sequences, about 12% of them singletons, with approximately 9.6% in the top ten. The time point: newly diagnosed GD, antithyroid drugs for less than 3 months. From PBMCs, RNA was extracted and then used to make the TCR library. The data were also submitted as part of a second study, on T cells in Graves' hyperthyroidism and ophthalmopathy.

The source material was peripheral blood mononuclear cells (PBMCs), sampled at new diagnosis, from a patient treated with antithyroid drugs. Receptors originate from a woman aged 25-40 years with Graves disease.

The CDR3 nucleotides are TGTGCCAGCAGCTTAGGGCAGTCCGCTGTCTATGGCTACACCTTC. Amino acid sequence: CASSLGQSAVYGYTF. The chain is built from TRBV11-2 and TRBJ1-2; D call uncertain. The CDR3 runs to 15 residues. The V gene lost 1 base and the J gene lost 4 bases, with 13 bases spanning the gap. Germline loops: CDR1 SGHAT, CDR2 FQNNGV.

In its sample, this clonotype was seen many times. The CDR3 region has the DNA TGTGCCAGCAGTTTATTAGGTTGGGGGAGGGTTCAGCCCCAGCATTTT. It is translated as CASSLLGWGRVQPQHF. This chain uses TRBV28 with TRBJ1-5, with D tentatively TRBD1 (5 bases). Germline CDR1 reads MDHEN; CDR2 reads SYDVKM. This CDR3 contains 16 residues. The V end was cut by 1 base, the J end by 6 bases, with 16 bases between.

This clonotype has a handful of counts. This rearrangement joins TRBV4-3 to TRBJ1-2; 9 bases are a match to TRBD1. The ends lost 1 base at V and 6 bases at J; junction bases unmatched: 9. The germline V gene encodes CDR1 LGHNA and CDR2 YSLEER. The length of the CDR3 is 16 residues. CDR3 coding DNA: TGCGCCAGCAGCCAAGGGGGACAGGGTAGGTTAGATGGCTACACCTTC. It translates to CASSQGGQGRLDGYTF.

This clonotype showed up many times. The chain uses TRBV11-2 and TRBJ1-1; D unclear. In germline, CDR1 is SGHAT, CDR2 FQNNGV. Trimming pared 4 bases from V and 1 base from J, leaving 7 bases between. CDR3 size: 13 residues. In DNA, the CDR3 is TGTGCCAGCAGCTCACACCAGAACACTGAAGCTTTCTTT. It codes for CASSSHQNTEAFF. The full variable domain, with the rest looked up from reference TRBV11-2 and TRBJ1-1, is EAGVAQSPRYKIIEKRQSVAFWCNPISGHATLYWYQQILGQGPKLLIQFQNNGVVDDSQLPKDRFSAERLKGVDSTLKIQPAKLEDSAVYLCASSSHQNTEAFFGQGTRLTVV.

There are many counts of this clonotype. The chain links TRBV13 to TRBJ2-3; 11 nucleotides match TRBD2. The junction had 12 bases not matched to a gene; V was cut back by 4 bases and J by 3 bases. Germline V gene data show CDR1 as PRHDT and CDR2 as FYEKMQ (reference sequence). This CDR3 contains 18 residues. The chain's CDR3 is CASSSLPLAGGPTDTQYF. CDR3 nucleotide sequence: TGTGCCAGCAGCTCCCTTCCTTTAGCGGGAGGGCCGACAGATACGCAGTATTTT.

CDR3 region: CASSEAGRAGLSNQPQHF. The CDR3 region has the DNA TGTGCCAGCAGTGAAGCGGGTAGGGCCGGCCTTAGCAATCAGCCCCAGCATTTT. The V call is TRBV2, the J call TRBJ1-5, with D hard to call. Germline V gives CDR1 SNHLY, CDR2 FYNNEI. V was clipped by 0 bases and J by 0 bases, with 15 bases between them. CDR3 length: 18 residues.

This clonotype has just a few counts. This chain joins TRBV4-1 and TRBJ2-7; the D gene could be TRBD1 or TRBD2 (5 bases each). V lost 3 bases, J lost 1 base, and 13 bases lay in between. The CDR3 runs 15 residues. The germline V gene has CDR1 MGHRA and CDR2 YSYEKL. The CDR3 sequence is CASSQGRGVSYEQYF. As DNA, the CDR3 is TGCGCCAGCAGCCAGGGCCGGGGCGTGTCCTACGAGCAGTACTTC.

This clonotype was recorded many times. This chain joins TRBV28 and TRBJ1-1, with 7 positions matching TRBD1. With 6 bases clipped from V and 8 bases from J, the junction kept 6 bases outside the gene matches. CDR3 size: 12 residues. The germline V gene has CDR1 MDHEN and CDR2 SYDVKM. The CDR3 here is CASSILQGEAFF. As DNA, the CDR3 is TGTGCCAGCAGCATATTACAGGGGGAAGCTTTCTTT.

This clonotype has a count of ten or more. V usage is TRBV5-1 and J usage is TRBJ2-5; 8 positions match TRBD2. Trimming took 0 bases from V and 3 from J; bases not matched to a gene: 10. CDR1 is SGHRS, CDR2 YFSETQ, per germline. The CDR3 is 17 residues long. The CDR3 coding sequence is TGCGCCAGCAGCTTGGGACGCCAAGGACTAGCAGAAGAGACCCAGTACTTC. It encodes CASSLGRQGLAEETQYF.

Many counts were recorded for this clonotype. CDR3 coding DNA: TGCGCCAGCAGCCGAACGACAGGTACGCTCTATGGCTACACCTTC. Translating gives CASSRTTGTLYGYTF. The chain couples TRBV5-1 to TRBJ1-2, with D possibly matching TRBD1 (6 bases). Trimming cost V 4 bases and J 4 bases, with 17 bases left between them. CDR1 is SGHRS, CDR2 YFSETQ, per germline. The CDR3 contains 15 residues.

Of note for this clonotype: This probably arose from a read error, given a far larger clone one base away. CDR3: CASSLGQVGETQFF. DNA for the CDR3: TGTGCCAGCAGTTTAGGGCAGGTGGGAGAGACCCAGTTCTTC. The chain is built from TRBV28 and TRBJ2-4; TRBD2 might be the D (5 bases). TRBJ2-1 matches the DNA end more closely, so the J call is doubtful. Germline CDR1 is MDHEN and CDR2 is SYDVKM. This CDR3 is 14 amino acids long.

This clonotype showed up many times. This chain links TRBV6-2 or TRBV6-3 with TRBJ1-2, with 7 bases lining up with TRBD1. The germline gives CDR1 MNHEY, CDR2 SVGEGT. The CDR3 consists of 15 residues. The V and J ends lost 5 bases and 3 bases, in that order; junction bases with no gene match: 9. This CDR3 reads CASSDLFTGDYGYTF. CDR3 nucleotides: TGTGCCAGCAGTGATCTCTTCACAGGGGACTATGGCTACACCTTC.

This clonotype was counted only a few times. The CDR3 sequence is CATSRGKGEGNQPQHF. CDR3 sequence (DNA): TGTGCCACCAGCAGAGGAAAGGGGGAGGGCAATCAGCCCCAGCATTTT. The V call is TRBV15, the J call TRBJ1-5; maybe TRBD1 (6 bases). The CDR3 sequence is 16 residues long. The germline V gene encodes CDR1 LNHNV and CDR2 YYDKDF (reference sequence). V was shortened by 1 base and J by 2 bases, with 12 bases between the two germline ends.

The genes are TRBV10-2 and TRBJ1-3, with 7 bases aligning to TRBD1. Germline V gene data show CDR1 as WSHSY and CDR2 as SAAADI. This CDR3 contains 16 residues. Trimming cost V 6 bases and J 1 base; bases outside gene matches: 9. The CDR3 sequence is CASRPGQLVSGNTIYF. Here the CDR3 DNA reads TGCGCCAGCAGACCGGGACAGCTAGTTTCTGGAAACACCATATATTTT.

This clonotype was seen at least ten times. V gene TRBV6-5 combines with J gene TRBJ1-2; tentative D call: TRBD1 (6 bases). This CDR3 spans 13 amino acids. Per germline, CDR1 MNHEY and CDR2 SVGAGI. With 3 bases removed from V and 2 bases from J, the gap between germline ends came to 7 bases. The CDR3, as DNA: TGTGCCAGCAGTTATCAGGGGAACTATGGCTACACCTTC. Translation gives CASSYQGNYGYTF.

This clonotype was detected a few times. This CDR3 reads CSARVSGQLNAKNIQYF. CDR3 sequence (DNA): TGCAGTGCTAGAGTTAGTGGACAGTTAAACGCCAAAAACATTCAGTACTTC. The V gene is TRBV20-1, the J gene TRBJ2-4; D may be TRBD1 (6 bases). The length of the CDR3 is 17 residues. The V end lost 1 base, the J end lost 1 base, and 17 bases lay between the germline ends. Germline CDR1 reads DFQATT; CDR2 reads SNEGSKA (reference sequence).

In DNA form, the CDR3 reads TGCAGTGCTATCCAGGATCAATCGGGCACAGATACGCAGTATTTT. Its protein product is CSAIQDQSGTDTQYF. V gene TRBV20-1 combines with J gene TRBJ2-3, with D unresolved. Germline CDR1 DFQATT, CDR2 SNEGSKA (reference sequence). The CDR3 length is 15 residues. V shed 4 bases and J shed 1 base, with 15 bases lying between them.

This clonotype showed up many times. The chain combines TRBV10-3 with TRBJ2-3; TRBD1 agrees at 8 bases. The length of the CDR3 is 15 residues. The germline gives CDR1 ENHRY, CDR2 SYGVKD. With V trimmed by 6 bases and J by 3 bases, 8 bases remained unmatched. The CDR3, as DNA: TGTGCCATCAGCCGGACAGGGTCTACGACAGATACGCAGTATTTT. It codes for CAISRTGSTTDTQYF.

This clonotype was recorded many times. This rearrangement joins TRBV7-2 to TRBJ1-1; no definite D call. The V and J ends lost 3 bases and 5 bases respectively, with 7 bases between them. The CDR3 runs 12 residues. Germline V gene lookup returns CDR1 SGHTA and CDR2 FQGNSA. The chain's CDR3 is CASSLRRTEAFF. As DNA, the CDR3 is TGTGCCAGCAGCTTGAGAAGAACTGAAGCTTTCTTT.

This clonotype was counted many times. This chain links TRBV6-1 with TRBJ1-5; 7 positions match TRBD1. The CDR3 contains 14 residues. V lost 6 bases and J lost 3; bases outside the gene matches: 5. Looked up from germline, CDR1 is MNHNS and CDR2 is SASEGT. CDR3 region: CASRGDSFNQPQHF. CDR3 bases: TGTGCCAGCAGGGGGGACAGCTTCAATCAGCCCCAGCATTTT.

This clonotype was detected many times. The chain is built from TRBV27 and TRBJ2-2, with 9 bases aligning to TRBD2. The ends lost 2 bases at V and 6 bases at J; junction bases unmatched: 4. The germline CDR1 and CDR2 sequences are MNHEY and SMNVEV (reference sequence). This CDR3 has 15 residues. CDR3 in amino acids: CASSLAGGPPGELFF. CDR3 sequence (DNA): TGTGCCAGCAGTTTAGCGGGAGGGCCTCCCGGGGAGCTGTTTTTT.

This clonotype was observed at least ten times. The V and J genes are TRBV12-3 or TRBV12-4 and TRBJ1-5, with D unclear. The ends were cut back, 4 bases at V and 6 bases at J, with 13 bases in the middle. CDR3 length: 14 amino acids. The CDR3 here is CASSSSGLSQPQHF. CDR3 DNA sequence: TGTGCCAGCAGTTCGTCCGGACTTAGTCAGCCCCAGCATTTT.

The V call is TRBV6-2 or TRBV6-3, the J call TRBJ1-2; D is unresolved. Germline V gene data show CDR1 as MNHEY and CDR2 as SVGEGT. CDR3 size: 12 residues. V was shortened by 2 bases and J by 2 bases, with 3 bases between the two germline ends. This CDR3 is CASSYGNYGYTF. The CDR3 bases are TGTGCCAGCAGTTACGGGAACTATGGCTACACCTTC.

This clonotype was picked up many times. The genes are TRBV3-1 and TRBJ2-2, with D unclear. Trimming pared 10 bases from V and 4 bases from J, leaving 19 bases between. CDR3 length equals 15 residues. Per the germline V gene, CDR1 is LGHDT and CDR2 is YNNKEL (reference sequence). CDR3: CATATRTSVTGELFF. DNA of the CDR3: TGTGCCACCGCGACCAGGACCTCGGTCACCGGGGAGCTGTTTTTT.

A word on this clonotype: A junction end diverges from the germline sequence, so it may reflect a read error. The CDR3 spells CASHRPREGYNEQSF. The CDR3 nucleotides read TGTGCCAGCCATAGGCCCCGGGAGGGCTACAATGAGCAGTCCTTC. V and J are TRBV28 and TRBJ2-1; 8 nucleotides match TRBD2. CDR1 and CDR2 (germline): MDHEN, SYDVKM. The CDR3 is made up of 15 amino acids.

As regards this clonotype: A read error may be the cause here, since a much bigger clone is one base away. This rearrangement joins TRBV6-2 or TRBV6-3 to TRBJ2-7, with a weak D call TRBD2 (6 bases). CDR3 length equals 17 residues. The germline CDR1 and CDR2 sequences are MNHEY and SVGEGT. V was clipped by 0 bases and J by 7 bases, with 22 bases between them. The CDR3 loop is CASSYSFRAGIYNEQYF. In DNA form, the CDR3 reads TGTGCCAGCAGTTACTCGTTTCGGGCGGGGATCTACAATGAGCAGTACTTC.

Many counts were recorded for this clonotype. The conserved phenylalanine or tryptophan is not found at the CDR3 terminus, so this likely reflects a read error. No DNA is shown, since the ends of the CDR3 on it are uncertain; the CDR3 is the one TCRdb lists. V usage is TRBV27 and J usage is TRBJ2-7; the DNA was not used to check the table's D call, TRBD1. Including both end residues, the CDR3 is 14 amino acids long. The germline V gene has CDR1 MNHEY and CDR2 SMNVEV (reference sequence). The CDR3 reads CASSLGSDRGRFLS.

CDR3 in DNA: TGTGCCAGCAGCGTCGGGGAGAACTACGAGCAGTACTTC. This translates into CASSVGENYEQYF. This chain links TRBV9 with TRBJ2-7; perhaps TRBD2 as D (5 bases). This CDR3 has 13 residues. Germline V gives CDR1 SGDLS, CDR2 YYNGEE. V lost 2 bases and J 3 bases, leaving 9 bases between the germline ends.

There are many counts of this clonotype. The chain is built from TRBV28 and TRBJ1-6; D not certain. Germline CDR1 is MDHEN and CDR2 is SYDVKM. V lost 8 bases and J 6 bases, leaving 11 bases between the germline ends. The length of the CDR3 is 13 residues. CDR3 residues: CASVSRSNSPLHF. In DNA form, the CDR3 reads TGTGCCAGCGTTTCACGAAGTAATTCACCCCTCCACTTT.

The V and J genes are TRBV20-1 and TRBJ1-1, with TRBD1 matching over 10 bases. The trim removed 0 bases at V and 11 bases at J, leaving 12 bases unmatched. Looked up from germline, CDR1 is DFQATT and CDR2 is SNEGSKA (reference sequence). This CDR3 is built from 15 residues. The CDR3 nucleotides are TGCAGTGCTAGAGAGGCCGGGACAGGGGCCCTGACTGCTTTCTTT. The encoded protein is CSAREAGTGALTAFF.

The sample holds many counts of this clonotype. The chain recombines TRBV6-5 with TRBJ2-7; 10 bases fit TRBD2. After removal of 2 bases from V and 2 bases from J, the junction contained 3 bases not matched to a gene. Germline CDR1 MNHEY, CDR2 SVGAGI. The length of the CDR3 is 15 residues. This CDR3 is CASSYGLAGAYEQYF. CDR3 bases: TGTGCCAGCAGTTACGGTCTAGCGGGAGCCTACGAGCAGTACTTC.